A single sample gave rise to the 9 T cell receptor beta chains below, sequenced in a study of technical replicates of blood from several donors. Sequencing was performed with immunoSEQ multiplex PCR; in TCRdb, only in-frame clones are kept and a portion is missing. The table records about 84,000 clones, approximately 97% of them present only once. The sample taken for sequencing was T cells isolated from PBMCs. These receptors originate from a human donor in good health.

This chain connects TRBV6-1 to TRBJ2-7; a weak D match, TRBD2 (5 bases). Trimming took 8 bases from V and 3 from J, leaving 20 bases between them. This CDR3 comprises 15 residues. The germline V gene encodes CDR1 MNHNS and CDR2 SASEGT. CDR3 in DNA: TGTGCCAGCTTGTACGTGGTCGGGATAAGCTACGAGCAGTACTTC. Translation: CASLYVVGISYEQYF.

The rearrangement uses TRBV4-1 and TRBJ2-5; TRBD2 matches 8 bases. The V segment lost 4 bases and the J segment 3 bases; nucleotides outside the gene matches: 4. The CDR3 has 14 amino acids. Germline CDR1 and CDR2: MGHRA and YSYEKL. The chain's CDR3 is CASSRAGAEETQYF. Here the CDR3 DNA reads TGCGCCAGCAGCCGAGCGGGGGCCGAAGAGACCCAGTACTTC.

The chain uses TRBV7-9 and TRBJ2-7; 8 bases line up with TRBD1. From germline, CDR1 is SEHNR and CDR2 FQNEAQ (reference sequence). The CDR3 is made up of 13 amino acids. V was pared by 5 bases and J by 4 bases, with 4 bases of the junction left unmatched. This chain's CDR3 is CASSPGGTYEQYF. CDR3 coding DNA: TGTGCCAGCAGCCCAGGGGGCACTTACGAGCAGTACTTC.

In DNA, the CDR3 is TGTGCCAGCAGTGATTTGGGGACAGGGGGCGGAGGGACTGAAGCTTTCTTT. Residues: CASSDLGTGGGGTEAFF. The chain links TRBV2 to TRBJ1-1, with TRBD1 matching 12 bases. The CDR3 length is 17 residues. Trimming cost V 3 bases and J 5 bases; bases outside gene matches: 10. Germline CDR1 reads SNHLY; CDR2 reads FYNNEI.

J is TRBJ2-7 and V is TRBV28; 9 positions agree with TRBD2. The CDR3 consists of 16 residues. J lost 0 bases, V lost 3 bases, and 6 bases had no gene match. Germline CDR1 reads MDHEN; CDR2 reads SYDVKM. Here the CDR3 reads CASSLWAGGLSYEQYF. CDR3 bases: TGTGCCAGCAGTTTGTGGGCGGGAGGGCTCTCCTACGAGCAGTACTTC. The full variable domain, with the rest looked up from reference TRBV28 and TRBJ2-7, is DVKVTQSSRYLVKRTGEKVFLECVQDMDHENMFWYRQDPGLGLRLIYFSYDVKMKEKGDIPEGYSVSREKKERFSLILESASTNQTSMYLCASSLWAGGLSYEQYFGPGTRLTVT.

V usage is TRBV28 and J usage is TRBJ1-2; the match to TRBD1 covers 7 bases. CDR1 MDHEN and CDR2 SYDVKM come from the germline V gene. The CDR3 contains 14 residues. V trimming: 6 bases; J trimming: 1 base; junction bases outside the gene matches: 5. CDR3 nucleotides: TGTGCCAGCAGCCGGGACAGACGTAACTATGGCTACACCTTC. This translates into CASSRDRRNYGYTF.

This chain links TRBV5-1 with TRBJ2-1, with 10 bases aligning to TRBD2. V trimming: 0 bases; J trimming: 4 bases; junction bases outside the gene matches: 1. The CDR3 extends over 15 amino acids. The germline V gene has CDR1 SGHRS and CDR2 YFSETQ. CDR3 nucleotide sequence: TGCGCCAGCAGCTTGGGACTAGCGGGTTACAATGAGCAGTTCTTC. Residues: CASSLGLAGYNEQFF.

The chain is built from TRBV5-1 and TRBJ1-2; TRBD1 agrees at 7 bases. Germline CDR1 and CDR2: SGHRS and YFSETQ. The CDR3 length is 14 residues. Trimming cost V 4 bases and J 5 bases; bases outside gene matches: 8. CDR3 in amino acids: CASSPLGGPYGYTF. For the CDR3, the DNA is TGCGCCAGCAGCCCCCTAGGGGGCCCATATGGCTACACCTTC. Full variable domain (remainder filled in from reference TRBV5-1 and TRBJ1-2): KAGVTQTPRYLIKTRGQQVTLSCSPISGHRSVSWYQQTPGQGLQFLFEYFSETQRNKGNFPGRFSGRQFSNSRSEMNVSTLELGDSALYLCASSPLGGPYGYTFGSGTRLTVV.

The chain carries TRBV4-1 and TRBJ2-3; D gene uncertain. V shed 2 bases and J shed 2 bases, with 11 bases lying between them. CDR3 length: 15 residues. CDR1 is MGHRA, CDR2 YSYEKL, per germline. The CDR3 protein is CASSQPTVLTDTQYF. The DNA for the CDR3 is TGCGCCAGCAGCCAACCTACCGTCCTCACAGATACGCAGTATTTT.